This passage covers 28 T cell receptor beta chains from one sample sequenced in a study of blood T cell repertoires in COVID-19. Repertoires were generated with immunoSEQ multiplex PCR, while TCRdb's copy carries only in-frame clones and drops some. The sample lists about 270,000 clones, 70% to 90% occurring once. The sample comprised peripheral blood. All receptors derive from a woman in her twenties or thirties with COVID-19, enrolled during active disease.

This clone turned up a few times. The rearrangement uses TRBV6-5 and TRBJ1-4; D is undetermined. The CDR3 extends over 14 amino acids. V was clipped by 6 bases and J by 6 bases, with 14 bases between them. Germline CDR1 is MNHEY and CDR2 is SVGAGI. CDR3 in DNA: TGTGCCAGCAGCCCCCGGGTCAGATATGAAAAACTGTTTTTT. Translating it yields CASSPRVRYEKLFF.

This clone was detected only once. The chain recombines TRBV5-1 with TRBJ1-1, with D hard to call. CDR3 length equals 15 residues. The germline CDR1 and CDR2 sequences are SGHRS and YFSETQ. V dropped 4 bases and J dropped 1 base, with 14 bases sitting between them. CDR3 sequence (DNA): TGCGCCAGCAGCACCGGCCCCGGAGGGAACACTGAAGCTTTCTTT. This gives the protein CASSTGPGGNTEAFF.

This chain links TRBV15 with TRBJ2-5; TRBD1 is a possible D gene (5 bases). The length of the CDR3 is 14 residues. V was clipped by 5 bases and J by 5 bases, with 15 bases between them. Germline assignment: CDR1 LNHNV and CDR2 YYDKDF (reference sequence). In DNA, the CDR3 is TGTGCCACCAGCGGCGGCAATCCAGGGGAGACCCAGTACTTC. It encodes CATSGGNPGETQYF.

This sequence joins TRBV13 and TRBJ2-5, with 8 bases lining up with TRBD2. The CDR3 spans 16 residues. V was pared by 4 bases and J by 1 base, with 8 bases of the junction left unmatched. CDR1 and CDR2 (germline): PRHDT, FYEKMQ (reference sequence). DNA of the CDR3: TGTGCCAGCAGCTCCCGATTAGCGGGGTCCCAAGAGACCCAGTACTTC. This gives the protein CASSSRLAGSQETQYF.

This chain joins TRBV4-2 and TRBJ2-1; a weak D match, TRBD2 (5 bases). CDR1 and CDR2 from the germline V gene are LGHNA and YNFKEQ. V shed 1 base and J shed 8 bases, with 6 bases lying between them. The CDR3 is made up of 12 amino acids. The CDR3 spells CASSQGTYEQFF. As DNA, the CDR3 is TGTGCCAGCAGCCAAGGGACTTATGAGCAGTTCTTC.

Only a few counts were recorded for this clone. This CDR3 reads CASSLEWDRGKQPQHF. CDR3 DNA sequence: TGTGCCAGCAGCTTGGAGTGGGACAGGGGGAAACAGCCCCAGCATTTT. The V gene is TRBV5-5, the J gene TRBJ1-5; 11 nucleotides match TRBD1. V shed 0 bases, J shed 7 bases, and the junction held 6 bases outside the gene matches. The CDR3 spans 16 residues. Germline CDR1 and CDR2: SGHKS and YYEKEE (reference sequence).

This sequence joins TRBV11-2 and TRBJ2-7; D is unresolved. The CDR3 has 13 residues. Trimming stripped 4 bases from V and 0 bases from J, with 7 bases between. The germline gives CDR1 SGHAT, CDR2 FQNNGV. This CDR3 reads CASSSGPSYEQYF. In DNA form, the CDR3 reads TGTGCCAGCAGCTCTGGCCCCTCCTACGAGCAGTACTTC.

V is TRBV28 and J is TRBJ1-2; perhaps TRBD1 as D (5 bases). The V gene lost 5 bases and the J gene lost 3 bases, with 7 bases spanning the gap. The length of the CDR3 is 12 residues. From germline, CDR1 is MDHEN and CDR2 SYDVKM. The CDR3 is CASSPGDYGYTF. Written as DNA, the CDR3 is TGTGCCAGCAGTCCGGGGGACTATGGCTACACCTTC.

This chain links TRBV5-1 with TRBJ1-5, with TRBD1 as a possible D gene (6 bases). This CDR3 region has 15 residues. Per germline, CDR1 SGHRS and CDR2 YFSETQ. The ends were cut back, 3 bases at V and 5 bases at J, with 15 bases in the middle. The CDR3 sequence: CASSYTGIRDQPQHF. In DNA form, the CDR3 reads TGCGCCAGCAGCTATACAGGGATCCGGGATCAGCCCCAGCATTTT. The variable domain in full, completed from reference TRBV5-1 and TRBJ1-5, reads KAGVTQTPRYLIKTRGQQVTLSCSPISGHRSVSWYQQTPGQGLQFLFEYFSETQRNKGNFPGRFSGRQFSNSRSEMNVSTLELGDSALYLCASSYTGIRDQPQHFGDGTRLSIL.

This clone was detected once. This chain connects TRBV15 to TRBJ2-1; D remains ambiguous. The germline V and J ends were trimmed by 0 bases and 3 bases, with 9 bases remaining between them. Germline assignment: CDR1 LNHNV and CDR2 YYDKDF (reference sequence). The CDR3 length is 15 residues. In nucleotides, the CDR3 is TGTGCCACCAGCAGAGATCAGGCAATCTACAATGAGCAGTTCTTC. This sequence encodes CATSRDQAIYNEQFF.

This clone has just one count. The chain joins TRBV5-1 to TRBJ1-3; 9 positions agree with TRBD1. The CDR3 sequence is 17 residues long. V gave up 4 bases and J gave up 2 bases; unmatched junction bases: 10. The germline gives CDR1 SGHRS, CDR2 YFSETQ. CDR3 sequence reads: CASSPEPQGATGNTIYF. The CDR3 DNA is TGCGCCAGCAGCCCGGAACCACAGGGGGCAACTGGAAACACCATATATTTT.

The gene calls are TRBV5-1 and TRBJ2-5; 9 bases align to TRBD1. The CDR3 runs 13 residues. CDR1 SGHRS and CDR2 YFSETQ come from the germline V gene. With 8 bases clipped from V and 5 bases from J, the junction kept 7 bases outside the gene matches. The CDR3 protein is CASSGQGSETQYF. DNA for the CDR3: TGCGCCAGTTCCGGACAGGGGAGTGAGACCCAGTACTTC.

The chain uses TRBV11-2 and TRBJ1-4; 12 nucleotides line up with TRBD1. V gave up 4 bases and J gave up 8 bases; unmatched junction bases: 14. From germline, CDR1 is SGHAT and CDR2 FQNNGV. The CDR3 loop spans 18 amino acids. The CDR3 DNA sequence: TGTGCCAGCAGCTCCGCCCCGGGACAGGGGGCTAGATGGGAAAAACTGTTTTTT. Translating it yields CASSSAPGQGARWEKLFF. Filled out from reference TRBV11-2 and TRBJ1-4, the complete variable domain reads EAGVAQSPRYKIIEKRQSVAFWCNPISGHATLYWYQQILGQGPKLLIQFQNNGVVDDSQLPKDRFSAERLKGVDSTLKIQPAKLEDSAVYLCASSSAPGQGARWEKLFFGSGTQLSVL.

This clone was counted between two and nine times. The genes are TRBV19 and TRBJ1-1; D is possibly TRBD1 (6 bases). Germline V gene sequence: CDR1 LNHDA, CDR2 SQIVND (reference sequence). The V end lost 6 bases, the J end lost 6 bases, and 17 bases lay between the germline ends. This CDR3 has 14 amino acids. The DNA of the CDR3 is TGTGCCAGTAGCCCGATAGGGGGGGGAGCTGAAGCTTTCTTT. It codes for CASSPIGGGAEAFF.

This clone was counted once. The chain links TRBV6-4 to TRBJ1-6; a weak D match, TRBD1 (5 bases). Trimming removed 7 bases at V and 0 bases at J, with 16 bases between. CDR1 is MRHNA, CDR2 SNTAGT, per germline. The CDR3 runs 17 residues. The DNA for the CDR3 is TGTGCCAGCACCCTGGGGGGTTCCCCCTCCTATAATTCACCCCTCCACTTT. Protein product: CASTLGGSPSYNSPLHF.

This clone was recorded a few times. V usage is TRBV11-3 and J usage is TRBJ2-3; D perhaps matches TRBD2 (6 bases). CDR1 is SGHNT and CDR2 is YENEEA in the germline V gene. This CDR3 has 14 amino acids. Deletions cut 5 bases from V and 0 bases from J, with 9 bases between. CDR3 in amino acids: CASSPGVSTDTQYF. The DNA for the CDR3 is TGTGCCAGCAGCCCGGGAGTTAGCACAGATACGCAGTATTTT.

V is TRBV18 and J is TRBJ2-1; a weak D match, TRBD2 (6 bases). The germline V gene encodes CDR1 KGHSH and CDR2 LQKENI. CDR3 length equals 18 residues. Trimming removed 4 bases at V and 9 bases at J, with 28 bases between. This CDR3 is CASSRGAISVAPRGEQFF. In nucleotides, the CDR3 is TGTGCCAGCTCACGCGGGGCTATATCGGTTGCGCCGAGGGGTGAGCAGTTCTTC.

The chain is built from TRBV5-1 and TRBJ2-1; D is unclear. CDR1 is SGHRS, CDR2 YFSETQ, per germline. Trimming left V 4 bases short and J 8 bases short, with 13 bases between. There are 13 residues in the CDR3. The CDR3 loop is CASSLTGADEQFF. Here the CDR3 DNA reads TGCGCCAGCAGCCTAACCGGTGCCGATGAGCAGTTCTTC. The full variable domain, completed using reference TRBV5-1 and TRBJ2-1, is KAGVTQTPRYLIKTRGQQVTLSCSPISGHRSVSWYQQTPGQGLQFLFEYFSETQRNKGNFPGRFSGRQFSNSRSEMNVSTLELGDSALYLCASSLTGADEQFFGPGTRLTVL.

The chain's CDR3 is CASSWTVGGADTQYF. CDR3 coding DNA: TGTGCCAGCAGCTGGACGGTGGGGGGGGCAGATACGCAGTATTTT. V and J are TRBV7-9 and TRBJ2-3, with 7 bases aligning to TRBD2. The length of the CDR3 is 15 residues. The germline CDR1 and CDR2 sequences are SEHNR and FQNEAQ (reference sequence). Unmatched junction bases numbered 8, after V lost 4 bases and J lost 4 bases.

J is TRBJ2-1 and V is TRBV18; D not certain. Per germline, CDR1 KGHSH and CDR2 LQKENI. Deletions cut 6 bases from V and 5 bases from J, with 5 bases between. This CDR3 is built from 11 residues. In DNA, the CDR3 is TGTGCCAGCTCGTACAACAATGAGCAGTTCTTC. The encoded protein is CASSYNNEQFF.

The CDR3 DNA reads as TGTGCTAGTGGTCCTTTCTCCCGGGACAGGGTGTCCGGAAACACCATATATTTT. Protein product: CASGPFSRDRVSGNTIYF. This chain joins TRBV12-5 and TRBJ1-3; TRBD1 agrees at 9 bases. Per the germline V gene, CDR1 is LGHNT and CDR2 is FRNRAP. J lost 4 bases, V lost 5 bases, and 15 bases had no gene match. The CDR3 covers 18 residues.

This chain links TRBV10-3 with TRBJ2-7; 8 nucleotides line up with TRBD1. The CDR3 extends over 15 amino acids. V was clipped by 5 bases and J by 7 bases; unmatched bases: 13. Germline CDR1 is ENHRY and CDR2 is SYGVKD. DNA for the CDR3: TGTGCCATCAGTACCCCCCGGACAGGGCCGGGGGAGCAGTACTTC. Translating it yields CAISTPRTGPGEQYF.

The chain is built from TRBV19 and TRBJ1-1, with 8 nucleotides matching TRBD1. With V trimmed by 9 bases and J by 4 bases, 7 bases remained unmatched. Germline CDR1 is LNHDA and CDR2 is SQIVND (reference sequence). The CDR3 is made up of 13 amino acids. This CDR3 reads CASRTGTVTEAFF. The CDR3 DNA sequence: TGTGCCAGCCGGACAGGGACGGTCACTGAAGCTTTCTTT. Full variable domain (remainder filled in from reference TRBV19 and TRBJ1-1): DGGITQSPKYLFRKEGQNVTLSCEQNLNHDAMYWYRQDPGQGLRLIYYSQIVNDFQKGDIAEGYSVSREKKESFPLTVTSAQKNPTAFYLCASRTGTVTEAFFGQGTRLTVV.

This chain links TRBV30 with TRBJ1-4; TRBD1 aligns across 7 bases. The CDR3 is 20 amino acids. The junction had 19 bases not matched to a gene; V was cut back by 3 bases and J by 0 bases. Germline CDR1 and CDR2: GTSNPN and SVGIG (reference sequence). The CDR3 DNA is TGTGCCTGGAGCATTAATCCGGGACAGACAGATTCTGCAACTAATGAAAAACTGTTTTTT. Amino acids: CAWSINPGQTDSATNEKLFF.

The chain links TRBV6-5 to TRBJ1-1, with 7 bases matching TRBD1. From germline, CDR1 is MNHEY and CDR2 SVGAGI. V trimming: 5 bases; J trimming: 11 bases; junction bases outside the gene matches: 14. This CDR3 has 14 residues. The CDR3 spells CASSKLQGRLLAFF. CDR3 nucleotides: TGTGCCAGCAGTAAATTACAGGGGCGGTTGCTGGCTTTCTTT.

The CDR3 spells CASSPSSTTQGNGYTF. DNA for the CDR3: TGTGCCAGCTCACCATCCTCCACTACTCAGGGTAATGGCTACACCTTC. The chain recombines TRBV18 with TRBJ1-2; D might be TRBD1 (5 bases). V was clipped by 2 bases and J by 6 bases, with 19 bases between them. Looked up from germline, CDR1 is KGHSH and CDR2 is LQKENI. The CDR3 length is 16 residues.

This clone was observed a handful of times. Here the CDR3 DNA reads TGTGCCAGCAGAAAGGACAGTAATTCACCCCTCCACTTT. Translating it yields CASRKDSNSPLHF. The chain has TRBV6-5 and TRBJ1-6, with a tentative D call TRBD1 (6 bases). Germline CDR1 is MNHEY and CDR2 is SVGAGI. The CDR3 spans 13 residues. V was shortened by 6 bases and J by 6 bases, with 9 bases between the two germline ends.

The V and J genes are TRBV2 and TRBJ2-7, with TRBD2 as a possible D gene (7 bases). Per the germline V gene, CDR1 is SNHLY and CDR2 is FYNNEI. Trimming stripped 4 bases from V and 9 bases from J, with 16 bases between. The CDR3 sequence is 13 residues long. CDR3 amino acids: CASSGRGARGQYF. Written as DNA, the CDR3 is TGTGCCAGCAGTGGTCGGGGGGCTCGGGGGCAGTACTTC. The whole variable domain, filled in from reference TRBV2 and TRBJ2-7, reads EPEVTQTPSHQVTQMGQEVILRCVPISNHLYFYWYRQILGQKVEFLVSFYNNEISEKSEIFDDQFSVERPDGSNFTLKIRSTKLEDSAMYFCASSGRGARGQYFGPGTRLTVT.